What follows is one TCR beta chain and its context. This clonotype was observed a handful of times. The specificity of this receptor is unknown. Per-base qualities were not stored, and no clone one base away is much larger. To demonstrate the VDJtools post-analysis software, TCR beta repertoires were profiled from the peripheral blood of about 13 young patients with multiple sclerosis. The patients with multiple sclerosis were children and adolescents between about 6 and 17 years of age. Library generation was performed with PCR. Sequencer: Illumina HiSeq 2500. To reduce PCR and sequencing biases, unique molecular identifiers were incorporated into the TCR beta cDNA libraries. Roughly 0.5 million cDNA molecules were obtained per 1 to 10 million input T cells, so each molecule approximated one T cell. The same protocol used for the earlier healthy control dataset was applied to prepare and sequence the patient libraries. Samples belonging to the same batch were prepared together, multiplexed and sequenced on a shared HiSeq lane. Concerning the study's data processing: MIGEC was used to process the raw barcoded reads, and molecular identifier groups with only a single read were discarded before consensus assembly and CDR3 extraction. Clonotype tables were post-analysed with VDJtools, normalizing diversity by down-sampling all datasets to the smallest sample size. To correct batch-related cross-sample contamination, repertoire overlap clustering matched CDR3 amino acid sequences but not nucleotide sequences. Using fastp trimming at Q25 and MiXCR clonotype assembly, TCRdb reanalyzed the public sequencing data and kept in-frame beta chains. One record per CDR3 amino acid sequence lists the most common genes and DNA. The V and J calls here are based on TCRdb, not the publication. This sample lists about 540,000 distinct CDR3 sequences; 30% to 40% were detected once. 4.5% to 7.5% of the sample goes to the ten largest clones.

The data belong to a study of post-analysis software for immune sequencing data (dated by TCRdb to between 2014 and 2017). In terms of the full investigation: Relapsing-remitting, secondary progressive and progressive-relapsing multiple sclerosis were recorded as disease courses, and subtype annotation was lacking for some patients. The patient repertoires were compared against about a dozen previously published healthy control repertoires obtained from donors aged roughly 6 to 26 years. A subset of samples was prepared in parallel using single-end sample barcoding, then pooled and co-amplified after Illumina adapter ligation. The research as a whole found: The control group was slightly older than the multiple sclerosis patient group. Strong co-clustering of samples prepared in the same batch was shown by direct clustering with F measure, prompting a batch-effect correction. Patients showed significantly higher frequencies than controls for five TRBV segments, among them TRBV5-6, TRBV5-1 and TRBV20-1. Multiple sclerosis patients had significantly lower normalized Chao1 diversity than controls, a result that suggests substantial peripheral T-cell clonal expansion.

The germline V gene provides CDR1 SGHVS and CDR2 FQNEAQ. V loses 7 bases at its end and J loses 7 bases; junction bases beyond the gene matches: 17. The CDR3 measures 18 amino acids from cysteine to phenylalanine. Only the CDR3 region is kept as DNA, spanning 54 bases read in frame from base 1. Sequenced material: blood. The chain employs TRBV7-8 and TRBJ1-5; 12 central bases correspond to TRBD1. The clonotype comes from a girl aged 2-17 years with multiple sclerosis. The CDR3 sequence is CASTPKTGLGQGAQPQHF. The bases are TGTGCCAGCACCCCAAAAACCGGATTGGGACAGGGGGCCCAGCCCCAGCATTTT.